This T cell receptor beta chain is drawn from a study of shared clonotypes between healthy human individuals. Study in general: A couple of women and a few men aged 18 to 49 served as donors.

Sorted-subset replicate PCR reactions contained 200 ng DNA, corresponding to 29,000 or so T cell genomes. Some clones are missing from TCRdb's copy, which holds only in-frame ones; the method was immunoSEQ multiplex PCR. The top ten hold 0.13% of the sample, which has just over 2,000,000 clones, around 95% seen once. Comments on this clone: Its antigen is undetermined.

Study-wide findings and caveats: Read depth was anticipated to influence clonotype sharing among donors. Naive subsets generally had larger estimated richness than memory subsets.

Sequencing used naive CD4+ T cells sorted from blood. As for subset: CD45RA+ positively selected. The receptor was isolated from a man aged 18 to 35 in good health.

Written as DNA, the CDR3 is TGTGCCATCAGTCAACCCTACGGCAGGGGGTACGAGCAGTACTTC. Amino acid sequence: CAISQPYGRGYEQYF. V and J are TRBV10-3 and TRBJ2-7, with 7 bases lining up with TRBD1. This CDR3 has 15 amino acids. Trimming removed 5 bases from V and 4 bases from J; junction bases left unmatched: 11. Germline V gene data show CDR1 as ENHRY and CDR2 as SYGVKD.